The 12 T cell receptor beta chains below come from one sample, sequenced in a study of shared clonotypes between healthy human individuals (dated by TCRdb to 2018 to 2020). The protocol used for the library was the immunoSEQ multiplex PCR assay. The immuneACCESS repertoire file appears here via TCRdb, limited to in-frame rearrangements. These files lack a portion of the clones; in checked studies, under half of the deficit traces to unresolved V genes, and the cause of the others is not known. The sample records around 2.5 million clones, roughly 93% of which are singletons. Roughly 0.39% of the sample comes from the top ten. Sample: naive CD4+ T cells from PBMCs. The cell subset or site label on this specimen signifies: CD45RA+ positively selected. The receptors here all came from a man aged 18-30 years in good health. Some clones in this sample may be carry-over from other donors' samples.

The V gene is TRBV25-1, the J gene TRBJ2-7, with D unresolved. Germline CDR1 and CDR2: MGHDK and SYGVNS. CDR3 length: 13 residues. V shed 2 bases and J shed 7 bases, with 12 bases lying between them. The CDR3, as DNA: TGTGCCAGCAGTGAAGTGGGCATGCAGGAGCAGTACTTC. Amino acids: CASSEVGMQEQYF.

This clone was detected only once. At the DNA level, this CDR3 is encoded by other sequences in the same sample as well. The chain uses TRBV7-2 and TRBJ2-2, with 11 nucleotides matching TRBD2. The V gene's germline CDR1 is SGHTA and CDR2 FQGNSA. The CDR3 covers 15 residues. Trimming took 2 bases from V and 6 from J; bases not matched to a gene: 2. The CDR3 reads CASSLLAGGPGELFF. The CDR3 DNA reads as TGTGCCAGCAGCTTACTAGCGGGAGGCCCCGGGGAGCTGTTTTTT.

In the case of this clone: Within the sample, other DNA sequences also encode this same CDR3. The chain employs TRBV6-5 and TRBJ2-2; D not resolved. Germline V lookup: CDR1 MNHEY, CDR2 SVGAGI. V dropped 0 bases and J dropped 1 base, with 3 bases sitting between them. The CDR3 contains 14 residues. The CDR3 sequence is CASSYSGNTGELFF. CDR3 sequence (DNA): TGTGCCAGCAGTTACTCGGGGAACACCGGGGAGCTGTTTTTT.

This chain uses TRBV4-1 with TRBJ2-6; D remains unclear. Germline CDR1 and CDR2: MGHRA and YSYEKL. CDR3 length: 15 residues. V lost 3 bases to trimming and J lost 2 bases, with 8 bases between them. This CDR3 reads CASSQGLAGANVLTF. The CDR3 nucleotides are TGCGCCAGCAGCCAGGGATTAGCTGGGGCCAACGTCCTGACTTTC.

V is TRBV27 and J is TRBJ2-1; TRBD2 might be the D (5 bases). CDR3 size: 16 residues. From germline, CDR1 is MNHEY and CDR2 SMNVEV (reference sequence). V was clipped by 7 bases and J by 9 bases, with 25 bases between them. CDR3 loop: CASTPFALADTREQFF. DNA for the CDR3: TGTGCCAGCACCCCCTTCGCGCTAGCCGACACGCGTGAGCAGTTCTTC.

In this sample, this clone turned up a few times. J is TRBJ1-2 and V is TRBV19; no clear D gene. V lost 9 bases to trimming and J lost 0 bases, with 8 bases between them. The CDR3 is 12 amino acids. Germline V lookup: CDR1 LNHDA, CDR2 SQIVND (reference sequence). CDR3 coding DNA: TGTGCCAGCTCCCCTGCTAACTATGGCTACACCTTC. Translation: CASSPANYGYTF.

The gene calls are TRBV10-3 and TRBJ2-3, with 12 bases matching TRBD1. Germline CDR1 and CDR2: ENHRY and SYGVKD. The CDR3 is 16 amino acids. V lost 4 bases and J lost 6; bases outside the gene matches: 8. The CDR3 spells CAISAPGTGGRDTQYF. CDR3 bases: TGTGCCATCAGTGCACCCGGGACAGGGGGCCGGGATACGCAGTATTTT.

V and J are TRBV5-4 and TRBJ1-5; D may be TRBD1 (5 bases). Germline values: CDR1 SGHNT, CDR2 YYREEE (reference sequence). The ends were cut back, 5 bases at V and 7 bases at J, with 13 bases in the middle. The CDR3 totals 13 residues. The CDR3 reads CASSQDSGQPQHF. The CDR3, as DNA: TGTGCCAGCAGTCAAGACAGCGGACAGCCCCAGCATTTT.

The J gene is TRBJ2-1, the V gene TRBV27; 9 positions agree with TRBD2. The CDR3 totals 16 residues. Germline lookup yields CDR1 MNHEY and CDR2 SMNVEV (reference sequence). With 5 bases clipped from V and 5 bases from J, the junction kept 10 bases outside the gene matches. DNA of the CDR3: TGTGCCAGCAGTCCGAGACTAGCGGTAACAAACAATGAGCAGTTCTTC. This translates into CASSPRLAVTNNEQFF.

This chain joins TRBV28 and TRBJ1-5; unclear D gene. Deletions cut 5 bases from V and 2 bases from J, with 16 bases between. The CDR3 loop spans 16 amino acids. Germline V gene data show CDR1 as MDHEN and CDR2 as SYDVKM. CDR3 protein: CASSTVEVYGNQPQHF. In nucleotides, the CDR3 is TGTGCCAGCAGTACGGTAGAAGTTTATGGCAATCAGCCCCAGCATTTT.

The V gene is TRBV9, the J gene TRBJ2-6; 7 bases agree with TRBD1. V lost 3 bases to trimming and J lost 2 bases; unmatched junction nucleotides: 11. Per germline, CDR1 SGDLS and CDR2 YYNGEE. The CDR3 has 18 residues. CDR3 amino acids: CASSAKQGQAAGANVLTF. The CDR3 DNA sequence: TGTGCCAGCAGCGCAAAACAGGGGCAGGCAGCTGGGGCCAACGTCCTGACTTTC.

Notes on this clone: In the same sample, other DNA sequences code for this CDR3. CDR3 sequence reads: CASSLREQETQYF. The CDR3 nucleotides are TGCGCCAGCAGCTTGAGGGAGCAAGAGACCCAGTACTTC. This chain uses TRBV5-1 with TRBJ2-5; tentative D call: TRBD2 (5 bases). Trimming took off 1 base at V and 2 bases at J, with 6 bases between the two ends. The CDR3 covers 13 residues. The germline V gene encodes CDR1 SGHRS and CDR2 YFSETQ.